This T cell receptor (beta chain) was recorded in a study of blood T cell repertoires in COVID-19. The overall study: Material from acute and convalescent COVID-19 was sourced from the United States, Italy and Spain.

The data were produced by immunoSEQ multiplex PCR, yet TCRdb's version contains in-frame clones alone and is incomplete. Of approximately 210,000 clones listed, around four fifths are singletons. Germline CDR1 reads SGHKS; CDR2 reads YYEKEE (reference sequence). The CDR3 totals 16 residues. Trimming cost V 0 bases and J 5 bases; bases outside gene matches: 6. The V gene is TRBV5-5, the J gene TRBJ2-3; 10 bases are a match to TRBD2. The source of this sequence is a woman aged 45-65 years with active or convalescent COVID-19. The sample comprised peripheral blood. The CDR3 DNA follows: TGTGCCAGCAGCTTGGGGTGGACTAGCGGACAAGATACGCAGTATTTT. As protein: CASSLGWTSGQDTQYF.